This T cell receptor beta chain originates from a study of CD8 T cells in Susac syndrome. Notes on the study in general: The study's TCR sequencing and HLA analysis drew on a certain number of individuals. That number was acknowledged as relatively small.

With regard to this clonotype: Its specificity is unknown.

The CDR3 consists of 15 residues. RNA totalling roughly 0.45 to 1 ug underwent reverse transcription with random hexamers. TCRdb re-analysed the immunoSEQ multiplex PCR reads in MiXCR, keeping a single row per CDR3 protein. The top ten clones hold roughly 0.22% of a sample with about 69,000 distinct CDR3 sequences, around 93% of them seen once. This receptor was identified in a human donor in good health. Sequences were obtained from CD8+ T cells from PBMCs. V gene TRBV1 combines with J gene TRBJ1-6; no DNA check was done on the table's D call, TRBD1. TRBV1 is shown as a pseudogene. Here the CDR3 DNA reads TGCACCAGCAGCCAAGCAAGAGGGGCGGGGATCACCCTCCACTTT. Its protein is CTSSQARGAGITLHF.